This is a list of T cell receptor beta chains from one sample in a study of T-cell memory formation after mild COVID-19. Via MiXCR, TCRdb re-called the 5' RACE reads, giving one row per CDR3 protein. The sample yields approximately 340,000 distinct CDR3 sequences, around a sixth seen once. Sequencing used PBMCs or a T cell subset sorted from them (not recorded which). The receptors derive from a man younger than 30 who had mild COVID-19 (a few samples of this study predate the infection). Cell type and time point are not known. Each CDR3 is given with its conserved first and last residue. D genes are given only for firm matches. Expanded clones are given a class, and other clones once, few, many or no size at all.

TRBV20-1	TRBJ2-1	-	TRBD2	TGCAGTGCTTACCCGTTGACTAGCCCGCTGGGGAATGAGCAGTTCTTC	CSAYPLTSPLGNEQFF
TRBV6-5	TRBJ1-2	-	-	TGTGCCAGCAGTTACGGACAGCTCCTTTTTGGTGGCTACACCTTC	CASSYGQLLFGGYTF
TRBV5-6	TRBJ1-1	once	-	TGTGCCAGCAGCCCCAACACCCACAGGGAAGCTTTCTTT	CASSPNTHREAFF
TRBV10-3	TRBJ1-2	-	-	TGTGCCATCAGTGAGACTAACTATGGCTACACCTTC	CAISETNYGYTF
TRBV7-6	TRBJ2-1	many	-	TGTGCCAGCAGCAGCACAGGGAACAATGAGCAGTTCTTC	CASSSTGNNEQFF
TRBV5-1	TRBJ2-3	many	-	TGCGCCAGCAGCGCCACCGGGACTAGCACAGATACGCAGTATTTT	CASSATGTSTDTQYF
TRBV4-1	TRBJ1-3	few	-	TGCGCCAGCAGCCAAGACCCCGGAGAACTCTCTGGAAACACCATATATTTT	CASSQDPGELSGNTIYF
TRBV5-6	TRBJ1-6	-	-	TGTGCCAGCAGCTACTCGGGACACGACGAAACCTCACCCCTCCACTTT	CASSYSGHDETSPLHF
TRBV20-1	TRBJ2-5	-	-	TGCAGTGCCCAAGAAGAGACCCAGTACTTC	CSAQEETQYF
TRBV6-5	TRBJ2-3	many	TRBD2	TGTGCCAGCAGCTCGCTAGCAGCGGGGGGGCCGAAAGATACGCAGTATTTT	CASSSLAAGGPKDTQYF
TRBV5-4	TRBJ2-3	few	TRBD2	TGTGCCAGCAGCCCATGGACTAGCGGAGGAGATACGCAGTATTTT	CASSPWTSGGDTQYF
TRBV24-1	TRBJ2-2	-	TRBD2	TGTGCCACCAGTGATCGAGGCGCCGGGGGGAGCACCGGGGAGCTGTTTTTT	CATSDRGAGGSTGELFF
TRBV7-6	TRBJ2-3	-	TRBD2	TGTGCCAGCAGCCCGACCGCTAGCGGGGGGGCAGATACGCAGTATTTT	CASSPTASGGADTQYF
TRBV25-1	TRBJ1-4	-	-	TGTGCCAGCAGTGGGGGGACACGTAATGAAAAACTGTTTTTT	CASSGGTRNEKLFF
TRBV7-8	TRBJ1-1	-	-	TGTGCCAGCAGCGCGGGACTCTATGGGACTGAAGCTTTCTTT	CASSAGLYGTEAFF
TRBV12-3/TRBV12-4	TRBJ1-2	few	TRBD1	TGTGCCAGCAGTTTCCGGACAGGCGGCACCTTC	CASSFRTGGTF
TRBV29-1	TRBJ2-2	-	-	TGCAGCGTTGAAGATCAGAACACCGGGGAGCTGTTTTTT	CSVEDQNTGELFF
TRBV4-3	TRBJ2-3	-	TRBD2	TGCGCCAGCAGCCAGTCACTAGCGGGGGGGCAAGATACGCAGTATTTT	CASSQSLAGGQDTQYF
TRBV20-1	TRBJ2-1	-	TRBD2	TGCAGTGCTCCGGGACTAGCCTCCTACAATGAGCAGTTCTTC	CSAPGLASYNEQFF
TRBV7-2	TRBJ2-5	-	TRBD2	TGTGCCAGCAGCTTAATGGGGACTAGGCAAGAGACCCAGTACTTC	CASSLMGTRQETQYF
TRBV20-1	TRBJ2-7	few	TRBD1	TGCAGTGCTAGGGTGACAGGGGTTGTGTACGAGCAGTACTTC	CSARVTGVVYEQYF
TRBV7-2	TRBJ2-5	-	-	TGTGCCAGCAGCTCGGCGGGACTGGGAGAGACCCAGTACTTC	CASSSAGLGETQYF
TRBV9	TRBJ2-7	-	-	TGTGCCAGCAGCGTAGGAGCAGGGGATTCCTACGAGCAGTACTTC	CASSVGAGDSYEQYF
TRBV28	TRBJ1-5	many	-	TGTGCCAGCAGCCGAGACAGGTCCCCGGGGTATATGGGCAATCAGCCCCAGCATTTT	CASSRDRSPGYMGNQPQHF
TRBV18	TRBJ2-3	few	TRBD2	TGTGCCAGCTCACCGACTAGCGGGGACGGGGATACGCAGTATTTT	CASSPTSGDGDTQYF
TRBV29-1	TRBJ1-2	-	TRBD1	TGCAGCGGGTGGGACAGGCGAGACTATGGCTACACCTTC	CSGWDRRDYGYTF
TRBV25-1	TRBJ2-2	few	-	TGTGCCAGCAGACCTAGTATGGAGGGGGACACCGGGGAGCTGTTTTTT	CASRPSMEGDTGELFF
TRBV6-4	TRBJ2-1	-	TRBD1	TGTGCCAGCAGTGACTCGGACAGGGGTGAGCAGTTCTTC	CASSDSDRGEQFF
TRBV6-2/TRBV6-3	TRBJ2-3	-	-	TGTGCCAGCAAATGGGAGCACGTGGGGGATACGCAGTATTTT	CASKWEHVGDTQYF
TRBV4-3	TRBJ1-1	few	-	TGCGCCAGCAGCCAAGACCGGACAAAGGGTACTGAAGCTTTCTTT	CASSQDRTKGTEAFF
TRBV7-3	TRBJ2-3	many	-	TGTGCCAGCAGAATGGGGCACAGCGGGAGCACAGATACGCAGTATTTT	CASRMGHSGSTDTQYF
TRBV21-1	TRBJ2-5	-	-	TGTGCCAGCAGCAAAGGGTGGACAGGGGCCAACGAGGGGGAAGAGACCCAGTACTTC	CASSKGWTGANEGEETQYF
TRBV12-3/TRBV12-4	TRBJ2-2	few	TRBD1	TGTGCCAGCGGAGAAACAGGGGCGATCACCGGGGAGCTGTTTTTT	CASGETGAITGELFF
TRBV28	TRBJ1-1	many	TRBD1	TGTGCCAGCAGTTGGGGGGGACAGGGCGAAGCTTTCTTT	CASSWGGQGEAFF
TRBV11-2	TRBJ1-1	-	-	TGTGCCAGCAGCACCGACTGGGAGGGGAAGAACACTGAAGCTTTCTTT	CASSTDWEGKNTEAFF
TRBV7-8	TRBJ1-3	few	TRBD1	TGTGCCAGCAGCCCAGCCCCCGACAGGGGTAAGGGTAACACCATATATTTT	CASSPAPDRGKGNTIYF
TRBV5-1	TRBJ2-2	many	TRBD2	TGCGCCAGCAGCCCGCTAGCGGCGATAAACACCGGGGAGCTGTTTTTT	CASSPLAAINTGELFF
TRBV5-5	TRBJ2-7	-	-	TGTGCCAGCAGCTTGAGTAGCGACTTCTCCTACGAGCAGTACTTC	CASSLSSDFSYEQYF
TRBV6-1	TRBJ2-3	-	-	TGTGCCAGCAGTGAGGTTGGTGGAGATACGCAGTATTTT	CASSEVGGDTQYF
TRBV7-6	TRBJ2-3	many	-	TGTGCCAGCAGCTTGGGGGCCGCAGATACGCAGTATTTT	CASSLGAADTQYF
TRBV6-6	TRBJ1-5	few	TRBD1	TGTGCCAGCAGTTACTCGAGCCGGGACAGCCATAGCAATCAGCCCCAGCATTTT	CASSYSSRDSHSNQPQHF
TRBV7-9	TRBJ2-3	-	TRBD1	TGTGCCAGCAGCCGGGGACAGCTTAGCACAGATACGCAGTATTTT	CASSRGQLSTDTQYF
TRBV10-3	TRBJ2-5	few	TRBD2	TGTGCCATCAGTGACACTTCGGTGAGCGGGGGCCTCGGGACCCAGTACTTC	CAISDTSVSGGLGTQYF
TRBV7-6	TRBJ2-1	-	-	TGTGCCAGCAGCTTAGCCTCCTCGGGATCGCAGTTCTTC	CASSLASSGSQFF
TRBV7-9	TRBJ1-1	-	-	TGTGCCAGCAGAAGGGGGATCACTGAAGCTTTCTTT	CASRRGITEAFF
TRBV11-2	TRBJ1-2	-	-	TGTGCCAGCAGCTTAGATCCCAGCTTTCGTGGCTACACCTTC	CASSLDPSFRGYTF
TRBV5-1	TRBJ2-3	many	TRBD1	TGCGCCAGCAGCTTGGACAGGGGGAGCACAGATACGCAGTATTTT	CASSLDRGSTDTQYF
TRBV3-1	TRBJ1-2	few	-	TGTGCCAGCAGCCAAGGGGGGGACCGACCGGTTCGCTATGGCTACACCTTC	CASSQGGDRPVRYGYTF
TRBV5-1	TRBJ2-1	many	-	TGCGCCAGCAGCTTGGGGGCCGGGATCGATGAGCAGTTCTTC	CASSLGAGIDEQFF
TRBV5-1	TRBJ2-1	-	TRBD2	TGCGCCAGCAGCAGCTCTAGCGGGAGCTCCTACAATGAGCAGTTCTTC	CASSSSSGSSYNEQFF
TRBV3-1	TRBJ2-2	-	-	TGTGCCAGCAGCCAAGAAGAACTAGCCCGGACCGGGGAGCTGTTTTTT	CASSQEELARTGELFF
TRBV5-6	TRBJ1-5	-	-	TGTGCCAGCAGCTCATACGGGGCCTCCAATCAGCCCCAGCATTTT	CASSSYGASNQPQHF
TRBV4-1	TRBJ2-7	few	TRBD2	TGCGCCAGCAGCCGCTCCACTAGCGGGGGGATGTGGGAGCAGTACTTC	CASSRSTSGGMWEQYF